Listed here are 8 T cell receptor beta chains from one sample, sequenced in a study of blood T cell repertoires in COVID-19 (TCRdb year 2020). The library came from the immunoSEQ multiplex PCR assay. Imported from immuneACCESS, the table was reduced by TCRdb to in-frame sequences with V and J called. These copies leave out some clones; in studies compared against another copy, an unresolved V gene accounts for under half, and the cause of the remainder is not known. For this sample the table gives about 440,000 clones, of which roughly 87% were detected only once. The ten largest clones add up to around 0.6% of the sample. The specimen sequenced was PBMCs or T cells enriched from blood (not recorded which). The receptors derive from a man aged 18 to 30 who had recovered from COVID-19.

This rearrangement joins TRBV10-3 to TRBJ1-1; 9 positions agree with TRBD1. Germline V gene data show CDR1 as ENHRY and CDR2 as SYGVKD. This CDR3 is 14 amino acids long. With 7 bases clipped from V and 3 bases from J, the junction kept 6 bases outside the gene matches. The CDR3: CAITRDREDTEAFF. DNA for the CDR3: TGTGCCATCACCCGGGACAGGGAGGACACTGAAGCTTTCTTT.

This rearrangement joins TRBV4-2 to TRBJ2-1; 8 bases align to TRBD2. Germline V gene lookup returns CDR1 LGHNA and CDR2 YNFKEQ. After removal of 0 bases from V and 1 base from J, the junction contained 8 bases not matched to a gene. The CDR3 covers 18 residues. The CDR3 region is CASSQDLLGGRSYNEQFF. CDR3 bases: TGTGCCAGCAGCCAAGACCTGCTGGGCGGGAGGTCCTACAATGAGCAGTTCTTC.

The chain links TRBV4-2 to TRBJ1-4; D unresolved. Trimming removed 0 bases at V and 7 bases at J, with 12 bases between. There are 15 residues in the CDR3. CDR1 and CDR2 (germline): LGHNA, YNFKEQ. The CDR3 region has the DNA TGTGCCAGCAGCCAAGATCCCAGGCGTGGTGAAAAACTGTTTTTT. It codes for CASSQDPRRGEKLFF.

CDR3 nucleotides: TGTGCCAGCGCGGCGGGACCAATAGATACGCAGTATTTT. Translating gives CASAAGPIDTQYF. The J gene is TRBJ2-3, the V gene TRBV3-1 (or the pseudogene TRBV3-2); perhaps TRBD2 as D (6 bases). Germline assignment: CDR1 LGHDT and CDR2 YNNKEL (reference sequence). The CDR3 has 13 amino acids. Trimming left V 8 bases short and J 5 bases short, with 14 bases between.

The chain has TRBV19 and TRBJ2-1; TRBD1 might be the D (5 bases). The CDR3 runs 13 residues. The V end was cut by 7 bases, the J end by 3 bases, with 10 bases between. The germline gives CDR1 LNHDA, CDR2 SQIVND (reference sequence). The CDR3 DNA reads TGTGCCAGTAAATGGACAAACTACAATGAGCAGTTCTTC. Translated, it gives CASKWTNYNEQFF.

The chain employs TRBV7-9 and TRBJ1-3; the D gene is possibly TRBD1 (6 bases). The germline V gene encodes CDR1 SEHNR and CDR2 FQNEAQ (reference sequence). The V and J ends lost 3 bases and 0 bases respectively, with 18 bases between them. The CDR3 length is 18 residues. The CDR3 sequence: CASSFQLGGQISGNTIYF. The CDR3 DNA reads TGTGCCAGCAGCTTCCAGCTTGGCGGACAGATCTCTGGAAACACCATATATTTT.

This rearrangement joins TRBV9 to TRBJ2-2; 10 bases match TRBD2. CDR1 and CDR2 from the germline V gene are SGDLS and YYNGEE. The CDR3 has 13 amino acids. Trimming cost V 4 bases and J 6 bases; bases outside gene matches: 0. CDR3 region: CASSLAGAGELFF. CDR3 nucleotides: TGTGCCAGCAGCCTAGCGGGAGCCGGGGAGCTGTTTTTT.

CDR3 residues: CASSLETGAPYEQYF. The CDR3 DNA reads TGTGCCAGCAGCTTAGAGACAGGGGCGCCCTACGAGCAGTACTTC. The V call is TRBV7-6, the J call TRBJ2-7, with 8 nucleotides matching TRBD1. The CDR3 has 15 residues. J lost 2 bases, V lost 1 base, and 4 bases had no gene match. Germline V gene lookup returns CDR1 SGHVS and CDR2 FNYEAQ.